The subject of this entry is one TCR beta chain. What it recognizes is unknown. Profiled with immunoSEQ multiplex PCR; TCRdb holds only in-frame clones, not every one. The sample has around 130,000 clones, around 83% seen once. Germline V gene data show CDR1 as GTSNPN and CDR2 as SVGIG (reference sequence). The CDR3 is 12 amino acids. V was clipped by 7 bases and J by 4 bases, with 8 bases between them. The data were obtained in a study of T cell responses to AZD1222 COVID-19 vaccine. General study findings and limits: There were mostly white British donors and more females than males, and clonal diversity was possibly underestimated. After two AZD1222 doses, spike-specific TCR breadth and depth rose versus day 0. It was only after the peak T cell response that any repertoires were sampled.

This chain connects TRBV30 to TRBJ2-6; D is undetermined. The sequencing used peripheral blood, collected on day 0 of AZD1222 vaccination. This clonotype was sampled from an adult in good health. CDR3 bases: TGTGCCTCCCCTCTGGGGGCCAACGTCCTGACTTTC. Protein product: CASPLGANVLTF.